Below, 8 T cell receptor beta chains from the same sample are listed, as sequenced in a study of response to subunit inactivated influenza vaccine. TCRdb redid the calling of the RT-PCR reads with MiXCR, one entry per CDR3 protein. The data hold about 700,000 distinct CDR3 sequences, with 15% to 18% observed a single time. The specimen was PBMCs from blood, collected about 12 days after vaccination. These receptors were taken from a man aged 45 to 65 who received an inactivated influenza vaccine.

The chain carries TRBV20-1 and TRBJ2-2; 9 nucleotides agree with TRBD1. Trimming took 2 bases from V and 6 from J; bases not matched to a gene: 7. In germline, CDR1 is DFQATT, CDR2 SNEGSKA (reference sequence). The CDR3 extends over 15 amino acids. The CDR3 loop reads CSARYPGQGAGELFF. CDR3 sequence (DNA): TGCAGTGCTAGATATCCGGGACAGGGAGCCGGGGAGCTGTTTTTT.

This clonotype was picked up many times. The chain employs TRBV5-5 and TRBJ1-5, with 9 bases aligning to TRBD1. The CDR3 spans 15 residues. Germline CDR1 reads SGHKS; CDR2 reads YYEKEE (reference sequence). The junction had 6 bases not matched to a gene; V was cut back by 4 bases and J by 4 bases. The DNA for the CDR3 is TGTGCCAGCAGCGGACAGGGGTCCCCTAATCAGCCCCAGCATTTT. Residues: CASSGQGSPNQPQHF.

The CDR3 region is CSAKGRSYEQYF. In DNA, the CDR3 is TGCAGTGCTAAGGGGCGCTCCTACGAGCAGTACTTC. This chain connects TRBV20-1 to TRBJ2-7; TRBD1 is a possible D gene (5 bases). Trimming pared 4 bases from V and 0 bases from J, leaving 7 bases between. The CDR3 extends over 12 amino acids. The germline CDR1 and CDR2 sequences are DFQATT and SNEGSKA (reference sequence).

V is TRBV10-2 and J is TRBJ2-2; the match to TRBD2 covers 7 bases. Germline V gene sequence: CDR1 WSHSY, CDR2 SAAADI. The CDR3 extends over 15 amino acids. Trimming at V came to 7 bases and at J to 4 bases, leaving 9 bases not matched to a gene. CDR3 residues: CASKASGAFTGELFF. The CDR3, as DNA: TGCGCCAGCAAGGCCAGCGGGGCCTTCACCGGGGAGCTGTTTTTT.

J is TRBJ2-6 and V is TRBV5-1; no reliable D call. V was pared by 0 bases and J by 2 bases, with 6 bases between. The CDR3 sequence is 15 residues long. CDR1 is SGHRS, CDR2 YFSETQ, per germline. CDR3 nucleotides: TGCGCCAGCAGCTTGGAGGAAGCTGGGGCCAACGTCCTGACTTTC. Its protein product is CASSLEEAGANVLTF.

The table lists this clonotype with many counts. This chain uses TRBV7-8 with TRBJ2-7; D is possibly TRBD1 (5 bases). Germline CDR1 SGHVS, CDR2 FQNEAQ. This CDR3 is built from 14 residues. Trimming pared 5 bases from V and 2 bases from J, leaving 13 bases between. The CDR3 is CASSARTSTYEQYF. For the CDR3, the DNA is TGTGCCAGCAGCGCGAGGACATCTACCTACGAGCAGTACTTC.

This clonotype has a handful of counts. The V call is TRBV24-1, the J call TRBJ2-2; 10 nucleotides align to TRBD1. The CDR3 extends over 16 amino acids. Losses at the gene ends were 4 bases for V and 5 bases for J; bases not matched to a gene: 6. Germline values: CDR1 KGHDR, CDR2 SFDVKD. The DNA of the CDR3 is TGTGCCACCAGTGACCCTGGGACAGGGGTTACCGGGGAGCTGTTTTTT. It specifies CATSDPGTGVTGELFF.

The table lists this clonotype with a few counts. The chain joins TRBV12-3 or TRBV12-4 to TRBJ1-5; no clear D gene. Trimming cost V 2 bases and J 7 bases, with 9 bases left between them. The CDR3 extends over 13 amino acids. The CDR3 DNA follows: TGTGCCAGCAGTTTAAGTACGGGGCAGCCCCAGCATTTT. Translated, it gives CASSLSTGQPQHF.